This passage covers 6 T cell receptor beta chains from one sample sequenced in a study of radiation and T cells in renal cell carcinoma (dated by TCRdb to the early 2020s). Taken with the paper, the label for time point translates to: baseline pretreatment blood. The sample's treatment or condition label, in plain terms: 15 Gy SBRT to primary tumor, nephrectomy 4 weeks later. The library was generated by the immunoSEQ multiplex PCR assay. The clones in this table, taken by TCRdb from immuneACCESS, are in-frame only. Not every clone is retained; where verified, under half of the shortfall comes from an unresolved V gene, and the cause of the rest is unknown. This sample comprises 90,000 to 95,000 clones, 70% to 85% of them detected only once. Almost 6.5% of the sample belongs to the ten largest clones. The sequenced sample was blood, obtained from a patient whose treatment included radiotherapy and nephrectomy. These receptors were collected from a man between 60 and 75 years old with renal cell carcinoma.

The gene calls are TRBV30 and TRBJ2-3; D perhaps matches TRBD2 (5 bases). The germline V gene has CDR1 GTSNPN and CDR2 SVGIG (reference sequence). This CDR3 contains 15 residues. Deletions cut 3 bases from V and 0 bases from J, with 13 bases between. The CDR3 spells CAWSPRRGSTDTQYF. CDR3 nucleotide sequence: TGTGCCTGGAGCCCTCGACGAGGGAGCACAGATACGCAGTATTTT. Full variable domain (missing parts from reference TRBV30 and TRBJ2-3): SQTIHQWPATLVQPVGSPLSLECTVEGTSNPNLYWYRQAAGRGLQLLFYSVGIGQISSEVPQNLSASRPQDRQFILSSKKLLLSDSGFYLCAWSPRRGSTDTQYFGPGTRLTVL.

The genes are TRBV27 and TRBJ1-5; D unclear. V shed 8 bases and J shed 2 bases, with 13 bases lying between them. CDR3 length: 14 residues. The V gene's germline CDR1 is MNHEY and CDR2 SMNVEV (reference sequence). CDR3 protein: CASSGMWGNQPQHF. CDR3 DNA: TGTGCCAGCTCGGGAATGTGGGGCAATCAGCCCCAGCATTTT.

The rearrangement links TRBV5-1 to TRBJ2-2, with no clear D. The CDR3 contains 13 residues. CDR1 is SGHRS, CDR2 YFSETQ, per germline. The V end was cut by 0 bases, the J end by 5 bases, with 5 bases between. In DNA form, the CDR3 reads TGCGCCAGCAGCTTGGTGGATACCGGGGAGCTGTTTTTT. This codes for CASSLVDTGELFF.

This clone was detected only once. The chain is built from TRBV15 and TRBJ2-3, with 7 nucleotides matching TRBD2. The CDR3 runs 18 residues. Germline V gene lookup returns CDR1 LNHNV and CDR2 YYDKDF (reference sequence). With V trimmed by 0 bases and J by 0 bases, 9 bases remained unmatched. CDR3 sequence (DNA): TGTGCCACCAGCAGAGATCCCTTGGGGGGGACTAGCACAGATACGCAGTATTTT. As protein: CATSRDPLGGTSTDTQYF.

The chain couples TRBV7-3 to TRBJ2-2; 9 positions agree with TRBD2. J lost 7 bases, V lost 4 bases, and 16 bases had no gene match. The germline V gene encodes CDR1 SGHTA and CDR2 FQGTGA. The CDR3 runs to 18 residues. CDR3 sequence: CASSSVGGSGSPGGELFF. CDR3 nucleotides: TGTGCCAGCAGCTCCGTCGGGGGTAGCGGGAGTCCGGGCGGGGAGCTGTTTTTT.

The V call is TRBV4-3, the J call TRBJ2-2, with TRBD2 matching 8 bases. After removal of 3 bases from V and 5 bases from J, the junction contained 8 bases not matched to a gene. Looked up from germline, CDR1 is LGHNA and CDR2 is YSLEER. The CDR3 contains 16 residues. CDR3 region: CASSQSAGVGTGELFF. The CDR3 region has the DNA TGCGCCAGCAGCCAGTCAGCGGGAGTAGGAACCGGGGAGCTGTTTTTT.